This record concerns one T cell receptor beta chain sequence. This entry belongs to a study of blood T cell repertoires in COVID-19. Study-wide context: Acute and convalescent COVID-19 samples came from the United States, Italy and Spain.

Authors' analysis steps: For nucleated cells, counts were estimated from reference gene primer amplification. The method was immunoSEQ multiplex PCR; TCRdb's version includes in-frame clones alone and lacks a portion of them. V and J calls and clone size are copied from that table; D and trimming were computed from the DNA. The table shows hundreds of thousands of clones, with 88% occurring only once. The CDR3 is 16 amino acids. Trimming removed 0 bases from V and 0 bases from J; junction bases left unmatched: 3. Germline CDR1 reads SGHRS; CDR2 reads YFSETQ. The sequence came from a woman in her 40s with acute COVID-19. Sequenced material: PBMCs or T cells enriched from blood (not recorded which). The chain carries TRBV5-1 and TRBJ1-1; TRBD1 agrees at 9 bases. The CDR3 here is CASSLGDRELNTEAFF. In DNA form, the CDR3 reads TGCGCCAGCAGCTTGGGGGACAGGGAGTTGAACACTGAAGCTTTCTTT.